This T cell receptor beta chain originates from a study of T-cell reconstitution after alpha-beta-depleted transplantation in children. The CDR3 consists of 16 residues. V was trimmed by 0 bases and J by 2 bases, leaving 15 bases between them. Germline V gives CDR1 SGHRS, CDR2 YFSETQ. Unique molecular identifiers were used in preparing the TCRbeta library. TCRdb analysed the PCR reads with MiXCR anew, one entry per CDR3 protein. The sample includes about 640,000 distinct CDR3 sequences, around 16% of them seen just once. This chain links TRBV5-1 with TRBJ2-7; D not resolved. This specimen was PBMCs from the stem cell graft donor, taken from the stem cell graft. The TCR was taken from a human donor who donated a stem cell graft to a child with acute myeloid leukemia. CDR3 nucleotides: TGCGCCAGCAGCTTGGGCGCTGGTCTGGAGCCCTACGAGCAGTACGTC. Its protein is CASSLGAGLEPYEQYV.